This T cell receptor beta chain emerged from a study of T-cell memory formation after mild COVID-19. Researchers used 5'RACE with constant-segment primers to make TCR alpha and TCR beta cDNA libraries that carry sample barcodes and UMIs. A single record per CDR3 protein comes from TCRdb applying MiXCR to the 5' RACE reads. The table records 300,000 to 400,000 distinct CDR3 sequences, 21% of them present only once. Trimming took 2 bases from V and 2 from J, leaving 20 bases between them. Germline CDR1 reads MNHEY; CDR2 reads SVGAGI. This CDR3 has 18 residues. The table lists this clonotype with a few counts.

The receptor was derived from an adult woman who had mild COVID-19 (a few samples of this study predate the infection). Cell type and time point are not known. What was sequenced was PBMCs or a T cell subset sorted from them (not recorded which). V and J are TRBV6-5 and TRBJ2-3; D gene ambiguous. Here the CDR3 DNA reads TGTGCCAGCAGTTACAGTCCTGTCTTCCTAACATCCACAGATACGCAGTATTTT. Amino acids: CASSYSPVFLTSTDTQYF.